This T cell receptor beta chain is from a study of T cell responses to AZD1222 COVID-19 vaccine. Libraries were prepared by immunoSEQ multiplex PCR; TCRdb keeps only in-frame clonotypes and omits some of them. The sample holds about 120,000 clones, around 85% seen once. The germline CDR1 and CDR2 sequences are WSHSY and SAAADI. There are 15 residues in the CDR3. V lost 2 bases, J lost 5 bases, and 12 bases lay in between. The TCR sequence derives from an adult in good health. This chain links TRBV10-2 with TRBJ2-2, with D possibly being TRBD2 (5 bases). This specimen was peripheral blood, taken on day 0 of AZD1222 vaccination. The CDR3 nucleotides are TGCGCCAGCAGTGAGATAGCTAGCAGGACCGGGGAGCTGTTTTTT. This encodes CASSEIASRTGELFF.